These 3 T cell receptor beta chains were sequenced from one sample in a study of blood T cell repertoires in COVID-19. TCRdb keeps only in-frame clones here, not all; method: immunoSEQ multiplex PCR. The sample gives under 200,000 clones, over 70% of which show up once; over 10% is in the top ten. Input material: PBMCs or T cells enriched from blood (not recorded which). The receptors here all came from a woman aged 60 to 75 who had recovered from COVID-19.

The genes are TRBV7-9 and TRBJ1-2, with D unresolved. CDR1 is SEHNR and CDR2 is FQNEAQ in the germline V gene (reference sequence). This CDR3 is 14 amino acids long. V lost 5 bases to trimming and J lost 9 bases, with 19 bases between them. CDR3 protein: CASSPTTDYGSYTF. The CDR3 region has the DNA TGTGCCAGCAGCCCAACGACGGACTATGGGAGCTACACCTTC. Supplemented by reference TRBV7-9 and TRBJ1-2, the full variable domain reads DTGVSQNPRHKITKRGQNVTFRCDPISEHNRLYWYRQTLGQGPEFLTYFQNEAQLEKSRLLSDRFSAERPKGSFSTLEIQRTEQGDSAMYLCASSPTTDYGSYTFGSGTRLTVV.

The rearrangement joins TRBV29-1 to TRBJ2-7; TRBD1 aligns across 7 bases. With 6 bases clipped from V and 2 bases from J, the junction kept 4 bases outside the gene matches. The length of the CDR3 is 12 residues. Germline V gene lookup returns CDR1 SQVTM and CDR2 ANQGSEA. The CDR3: CSVTQGPYEQYF. CDR3 in DNA: TGCAGCGTCACACAGGGGCCCTACGAGCAGTACTTC.

This clone has a handful of counts. The same CDR3 is also encoded by other DNA sequences in this sample. CDR3 nucleotide sequence: TGTGCCAGCAGTTTGCCCCTGACAGGAACTAGCACAGATACGCAGTATTTT. It encodes CASSLPLTGTSTDTQYF. This chain links TRBV28 with TRBJ2-3, with a possible D match to TRBD1 (6 bases). Trimming cost V 3 bases and J 0 bases, with 16 bases left between them. Germline lookup yields CDR1 MDHEN and CDR2 SYDVKM. The CDR3 covers 17 residues.